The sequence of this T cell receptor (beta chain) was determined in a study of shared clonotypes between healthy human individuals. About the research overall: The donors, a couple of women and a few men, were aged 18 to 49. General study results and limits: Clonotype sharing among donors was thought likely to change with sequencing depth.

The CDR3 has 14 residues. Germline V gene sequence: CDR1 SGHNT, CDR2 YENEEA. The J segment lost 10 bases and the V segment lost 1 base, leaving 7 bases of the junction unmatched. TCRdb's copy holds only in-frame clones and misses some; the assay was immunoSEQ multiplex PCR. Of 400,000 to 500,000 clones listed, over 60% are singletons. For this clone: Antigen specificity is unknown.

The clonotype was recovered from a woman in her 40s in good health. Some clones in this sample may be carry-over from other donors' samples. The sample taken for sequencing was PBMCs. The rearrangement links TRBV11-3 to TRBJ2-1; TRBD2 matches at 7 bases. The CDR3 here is CASSLGGRANEQFF. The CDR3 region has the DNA TGTGCCAGCAGCTTAGGTGGGAGGGCCAACGAGCAGTTCTTC.